The clone carrying this TCR beta chain was counted only a few times. Using its own MiXCR run on the RT-PCR reads, TCRdb lists one record per CDR3 protein. In the table there are about a million distinct CDR3 sequences, approximately 19% of which are singletons. This record comes from a study of patients and donors after allogeneic stem cell transplantation. Germline CDR1 SGHNT, CDR2 YENEEA. Trimming shortened V by 1 base and J by 4 bases, and 13 bases separated the two germline ends. The CDR3 extends over 15 amino acids. This chain connects TRBV11-3 to TRBJ2-5; D might be TRBD1 (6 bases). This clonotype was sampled from a human donor who was either an allogeneic HSCT recipient or a stem cell or donor lymphocyte infusion donor (not recorded which). It is not recorded whose cells these are; they may come from a transplant donor. The sequenced sample consisted of blood, either unsorted or a sorted T cell fraction (not recorded which). CDR3 DNA: TGTGCCAGCAGCTTAGGCGTCCAGGGGACAGAGACCCAGTACTTC. It is translated as CASSLGVQGTETQYF.